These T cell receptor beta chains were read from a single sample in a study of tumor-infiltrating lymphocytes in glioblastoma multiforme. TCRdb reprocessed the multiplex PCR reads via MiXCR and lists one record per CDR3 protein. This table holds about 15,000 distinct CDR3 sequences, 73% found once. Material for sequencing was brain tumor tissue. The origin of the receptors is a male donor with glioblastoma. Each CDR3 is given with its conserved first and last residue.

cdr3_aa: CASSEGSTNEKLFF; v_call: TRBV13; cdr3_length: 14
cdr3_aa: CASSLVGGVASYEQYF; v_call: TRBV5-1; cdr3_length: 16
cdr3_aa: CASSQARDSNQPQHF; v_call: TRBV4-2; cdr3_length: 15
cdr3_aa: CASSLESSMGREQFF; v_call: TRBV11-2; cdr3_length: 15
cdr3_aa: CAPVRSLGETQYF; v_call: TRBV10-1; cdr3_length: 13
cdr3_aa: CPSSFESHTDAQYF; v_call: TRBV11-3; cdr3_length: 14
cdr3_aa: CASSRTILTYEQYF; v_call: TRBV6-5; cdr3_length: 14
cdr3_aa: CASSVDRGKTEAFF; v_call: TRBV11-1; cdr3_length: 14
cdr3_aa: CASSLRDRGYMNTEAFF; v_call: TRBV11-1; cdr3_length: 17
cdr3_aa: CASSEVPHGGAEGYTF; v_call: TRBV6-1; cdr3_length: 16
cdr3_aa: CASSFPLAGDTGELFF; v_call: TRBV5-4; cdr3_length: 16
cdr3_aa: CARSLVRGFAYNERFF; v_call: TRBV11-2; cdr3_length: 16
cdr3_aa: CASSLIQGGASF; v_call: TRBV11-2; cdr3_length: 12
cdr3_aa: CASSVGTAGQPQHF; v_call: TRBV6-1; cdr3_length: 14
cdr3_aa: CASSTLAGEDIQYF; v_call: TRBV11-2; cdr3_length: 14
cdr3_aa: CSNSLGDQETQYF; v_call: TRBV11-2; cdr3_length: 13
cdr3_aa: CASGQDGYRGNYGYTF; v_call: TRBV4-1; cdr3_length: 16
cdr3_aa: CASSSGLAGTYEQFF; v_call: TRBV11-2; cdr3_length: 15
cdr3_aa: CVSSSGQGEETQYF; v_call: TRBV11-2; cdr3_length: 14
cdr3_aa: CASSLRLKEETQYF; v_call: TRBV11-2; cdr3_length: 14
cdr3_aa: CSAPGGGASNYGYTF; v_call: TRBV20-1; cdr3_length: 15
cdr3_aa: CSACLAAELQFF; v_call: TRBV20-1; cdr3_length: 12
cdr3_aa: CSARDGGRLGSEAIF; v_call: TRBV20-1; cdr3_length: 15
cdr3_aa: CASSLGGLGSYGCTF; v_call: TRBV12-3/TRBV12-4; cdr3_length: 15
cdr3_aa: CASSSVIQGNEQFF; v_call: TRBV11-2; cdr3_length: 14
cdr3_aa: CASSGRANTEAFF; v_call: TRBV11-2; cdr3_length: 13
cdr3_aa: CSARADSINYGYTF; v_call: TRBV20-1; cdr3_length: 14
cdr3_aa: CASRNRGGGTNEKLFF; v_call: TRBV28; cdr3_length: 16
cdr3_aa: CASGPGPTDTQYF; v_call: TRBV6-2/TRBV6-3; cdr3_length: 13
cdr3_aa: CASSQETPGSYNEQFF; v_call: TRBV4-3; cdr3_length: 16
cdr3_aa: CASSYAGGRGETLYF; v_call: TRBV12-3/TRBV12-4; cdr3_length: 15
cdr3_aa: CVSNLEEWDSEAFF; v_call: TRBV11-1; cdr3_length: 14
cdr3_aa: CASSYFLGTGVRGTEAFF; v_call: TRBV6-6; cdr3_length: 18
cdr3_aa: CANSFDRLAEQYF; v_call: TRBV7-3; cdr3_length: 13
cdr3_aa: CASSPPGTTGGEQYF; v_call: TRBV11-2; cdr3_length: 15
cdr3_aa: CSAIISGRSYEQYF; v_call: TRBV20-1; cdr3_length: 14
cdr3_aa: CASRGMGAGDPGELFF; v_call: TRBV11-2; cdr3_length: 16
cdr3_aa: CASNYDGVHEQFF; v_call: TRBV6-2/TRBV6-3; cdr3_length: 13
cdr3_aa: CTGSLPGLTSYNGQFF; v_call: TRBV14; cdr3_length: 16
cdr3_aa: CAGSPDRGHLKRSYNSPLHF; v_call: TRBV18; cdr3_length: 20
cdr3_aa: CTSSFESHTDAQYF; v_call: TRBV11-3; cdr3_length: 14
cdr3_aa: CSAMGGASPDTQYF; v_call: TRBV20-1; cdr3_length: 14
cdr3_aa: CASSLVRDGHEQYF; v_call: TRBV5-1; cdr3_length: 14
cdr3_aa: CASSPSTDTQYF; v_call: TRBV11-1; cdr3_length: 12
cdr3_aa: CASSLAGSNKQFF; v_call: TRBV11-2; cdr3_length: 13
cdr3_aa: CESSLGLPQETQYF; v_call: TRBV4-1; cdr3_length: 14
cdr3_aa: CASSKDNTSGRSYEQYF; v_call: TRBV21-1; cdr3_length: 17
cdr3_aa: CASSQVGVQPQHF; v_call: TRBV4-2; cdr3_length: 13
cdr3_aa: CASSQGAYEQCF; v_call: TRBV14; cdr3_length: 12
cdr3_aa: CSAVTGHHFTDTQYF; v_call: TRBV20-1; cdr3_length: 15